What follows are 16 T cell receptor beta chains derived from one specimen sequenced in a study of tumor-infiltrating lymphocytes in localized non-small cell lung cancer (dated by TCRdb to the early 2020s). Library preparation used the immunoSEQ multiplex PCR assay. The clones in this table, taken by TCRdb from immuneACCESS, are in-frame only. Not every clone is retained; where verified, under half of the shortfall comes from an unresolved V gene, and the cause of the rest is unknown. The sample records about 16,000 clones, around 78% of which are singletons. The leading ten clones occupy under 6.5% of the sample. The source material was lung tumor tissue. Receptors originate from a human donor with non-small cell lung cancer.

The V and J genes are TRBV27 and TRBJ1-2, with 9 positions matching TRBD1. The CDR3 has 13 residues. The junction had 7 bases not matched to a gene; V was cut back by 6 bases and J by 8 bases. In germline, CDR1 is MNHEY, CDR2 SMNVEV (reference sequence). In DNA form, the CDR3 reads TGTGCCAGCAGAAGGGACAGGGCGGGCGGCTACACCTTC. Its protein product is CASRRDRAGGYTF.

The chain is built from TRBV7-2 and TRBJ2-3; 7 nucleotides line up with TRBD1. The CDR3 length is 13 residues. Unmatched junction bases numbered 6, after V lost 8 bases and J lost 4 bases. CDR1 is SGHTA, CDR2 FQGNSA, per germline. CDR3 DNA: TGTGCCAGCGGGCCCGGGACAGCAGATACGCAGTATTTT. Its translation is CASGPGTADTQYF.

The chain links TRBV5-4 to TRBJ2-5, with 8 positions matching TRBD2. Germline CDR1 and CDR2: SGHNT and YYREEE (reference sequence). The CDR3 sequence is 14 residues long. The V segment lost 4 bases and the J segment 2 bases; nucleotides outside the gene matches: 4. The DNA of the CDR3 is TGTGCCAGCAGCCATCGGGGGGGGCAAGAGACCCAGTACTTC. Translating it yields CASSHRGGQETQYF.

The chain couples TRBV7-9 to TRBJ2-3; D not resolved. Looked up from germline, CDR1 is SEHNR and CDR2 is FQNEAQ (reference sequence). The CDR3 sequence is 13 residues long. V lost 1 base to trimming and J lost 2 bases, with 4 bases between them. The CDR3: CASSLVLTDTQYF. CDR3 nucleotides: TGTGCCAGCAGCTTAGTGCTCACAGATACGCAGTATTTT.

The genes are TRBV19 and TRBJ1-5; 10 nucleotides align to TRBD1. CDR1 is LNHDA and CDR2 is SQIVND in the germline V gene (reference sequence). The CDR3 sequence is 16 residues long. J lost 2 bases, V lost 8 bases, and 9 bases had no gene match. CDR3 bases: TGTGCCAGTGATTGCCGGGACAGGGGTTGCAATCAGCCCCAGCATTTT. This sequence encodes CASDCRDRGCNQPQHF.

The chain carries TRBV4-2 and TRBJ1-1, with 7 bases aligning to TRBD1. Germline CDR1 and CDR2: LGHNA and YNFKEQ. The CDR3 is made up of 15 amino acids. V dropped 5 bases and J dropped 4; count of bases not matched to a gene: 10. CDR3 bases: TGTGCCAGCAGCTTGGGAGGGGGCTGGCTCACTGAAGCTTTCTTT. It specifies CASSLGGGWLTEAFF.

The chain joins TRBV19 to TRBJ2-1; 9 positions match TRBD2. Losses at the gene ends were 6 bases for V and 0 bases for J; bases not matched to a gene: 9. The CDR3 is made up of 17 amino acids. Germline V gene lookup returns CDR1 LNHDA and CDR2 SQIVND (reference sequence). The CDR3 DNA reads TGTGCCAGTAGGCAGGGACTTAGCGGGAGCTCCTACAATGAGCAGTTCTTC. Encoded protein: CASRQGLSGSSYNEQFF.

The count of this clone is one. The V and J genes are TRBV7-2 and TRBJ1-1, with D hard to call. The CDR3 has 12 amino acids. In germline, CDR1 is SGHTA, CDR2 FQGNSA. V lost 3 bases and J 10 bases, leaving 12 bases between the germline ends. CDR3 region: CASSFLGFGAFF. Written as DNA, the CDR3 is TGTGCCAGCAGCTTCCTTGGCTTCGGAGCTTTCTTT.

V and J are TRBV4-2 and TRBJ2-7, with 11 bases aligning to TRBD2. The J segment lost 1 base and the V segment lost 2 bases, leaving 4 bases of the junction unmatched. Germline assignment: CDR1 LGHNA and CDR2 YNFKEQ. The CDR3 runs 16 residues. DNA for the CDR3: TGTGCCAGCAGCCAACGAACTAGCGGGGGATCCTACGAGCAGTACTTC. Translated: CASSQRTSGGSYEQYF.

The chain is built from TRBV18 and TRBJ2-3; 8 positions match TRBD1. Germline V lookup: CDR1 KGHSH, CDR2 LQKENI. This CDR3 has 15 amino acids. J lost 0 bases, V lost 5 bases, and 4 bases had no gene match. CDR3 residues: CASSLNRGSTDTQYF. The CDR3 DNA sequence: TGTGCCAGCTCATTGAACAGGGGGAGCACAGATACGCAGTATTTT.

The chain uses TRBV10-2 and TRBJ2-5, with TRBD1 matching 10 bases. The CDR3 spans 16 residues. After removal of 3 bases from V and 3 bases from J, the junction contained 7 bases not matched to a gene. Germline V CDR1 and CDR2: WSHSY, SAAADI. The CDR3 reads CASSDPGQGSKETQYF. The CDR3 DNA follows: TGCGCCAGCAGTGACCCGGGACAGGGGTCAAAAGAGACCCAGTACTTC.

This clone occurred a few times. The chain combines TRBV20-1 with TRBJ2-1; D is unresolved. Germline CDR1 and CDR2: DFQATT and SNEGSKA (reference sequence). There are 11 residues in the CDR3. V shed 7 bases and J shed 12 bases, with 16 bases lying between them. The CDR3, as DNA: TGCAGTGTCCCCAACCCCGCACGGCAGTTCTTC. Translating gives CSVPNPARQFF.

This sequence joins TRBV4-1 and TRBJ2-1; 10 bases align to TRBD2. The CDR3 runs to 15 residues. The V segment lost 3 bases and the J segment 4 bases; nucleotides outside the gene matches: 3. Germline values: CDR1 MGHRA, CDR2 YSYEKL. This chain's CDR3 is CASSQLAGEYNEQFF. The DNA of the CDR3 is TGCGCCAGCAGCCAGCTAGCGGGAGAATACAATGAGCAGTTCTTC.

This rearrangement joins TRBV6-5 to TRBJ2-3; the match to TRBD2 covers 12 bases. J gave up 6 bases and V 2 bases, and 6 bases lay outside the gene matches. The CDR3 consists of 16 residues. Germline values: CDR1 MNHEY, CDR2 SVGAGI. The chain's CDR3 is CASSYVSSGGADTQYF. For the CDR3, the DNA is TGTGCCAGCAGTTACGTATCTAGCGGGGGGGCGGATACGCAGTATTTT.

V usage is TRBV2 and J usage is TRBJ1-2, with D tentatively TRBD1 (5 bases). Germline CDR1 SNHLY, CDR2 FYNNEI. This CDR3 has 16 residues. Trimming cost V 4 bases and J 4 bases, with 19 bases left between them. For the CDR3, the DNA is TGTGCCAGCAGTGGGGCAAGAAAGGGGCGAATCTATGGCTACACCTTC. Protein sequence: CASSGARKGRIYGYTF.

The CDR3 coding sequence is TGTGCCAGCACCCGGGGCACAGATACGCAGTATTTT. Amino acids: CASTRGTDTQYF. This rearrangement joins TRBV5-4 to TRBJ2-3; no firm D call. V lost 6 bases and J lost 1, with 6 bases in between. CDR1 is SGHNT and CDR2 is YYREEE in the germline V gene (reference sequence). CDR3 size: 12 residues.